Listed below are T cell receptor beta chains from one sample, sequenced in a study of CD8 T cells in Susac syndrome. TCRdb re-called the immunoSEQ multiplex PCR reads with MiXCR, one entry per CDR3 protein. The sample includes over 200,000 distinct CDR3 sequences, 95% of them seen just once. Sequencing was carried out using CD4+ T cells from PBMCs. The receptors were sampled from a human donor with multiple sclerosis. Each CDR3 is given with its conserved first and last residue. D genes are given only for firm matches. Size is omitted from some rows. Given values are once, few, many or a class for expanded clones.

D: TRBD1; V: TRBV4-2; J: TRBJ1-4; size: .; CDR3: CASSQVGWDRSPLREKLFF; DNA: TGTGCCAGCAGCCAAGTTGGGTGGGACAGGTCGCCGCTGAGGGAAAAACTGTTTTTT
D: .; V: TRBV23-1; J: TRBJ1-2; size: .; CDR3: CASSQSEGTNYGYTF; DNA: TGCGCCAGCAGTCAATCGGAGGGGACGAACTATGGCTACACCTTC
D: .; V: TRBV27; J: TRBJ1-2; size: .; CDR3: CASSFSGHQDGYTF; DNA: TGTGCCAGCAGTTTCTCGGGACATCAGGATGGCTACACCTTC
D: .; V: TRBV30; J: TRBJ1-1; size: .; CDR3: CAWSVQGRGTEAFF; DNA: TGTGCCTGGAGTGTCCAGGGGCGGGGCACTGAAGCTTTCTTT
D: TRBD1; V: TRBV5-1; J: TRBJ2-4; size: .; CDR3: CASSPTTGGNIQYF; DNA: TGCGCCAGCAGCCCCACGACAGGGGGAAACATTCAGTACTTC
D: .; V: TRBV3-1; J: TRBJ1-2; size: .; CDR3: CASGQGTGIYGYTF; DNA: TGTGCCAGCGGCCAAGGAACAGGAATCTATGGCTACACCTTC
D: TRBD1; V: TRBV13; J: TRBJ1-4; size: .; CDR3: CASSSRGGLIGEKLFF; DNA: TGTGCCAGCAGCTCCAGGGGGGGACTGATTGGGGAAAAACTGTTTTTT
D: .; V: TRBV20-1; J: TRBJ1-2; size: .; CDR3: CSARQTVNYGYTF; DNA: TGCAGTGCTAGACAGACAGTAAACTATGGCTACACCTTC
D: .; V: TRBV7-9; J: TRBJ1-2; size: .; CDR3: CASSSHGSNYGYTF; DNA: TGTGCCAGCAGCTCCCACGGATCTAACTATGGCTACACCTTC
D: .; V: TRBV3-1; J: TRBJ1-1; size: few; CDR3: CASSQGGRGNTEAFF; DNA: TGTGCCAGCAGCCAGGGGGGAAGGGGGAACACTGAAGCTTTCTTT
D: .; V: TRBV20-1; J: TRBJ1-1; size: .; CDR3: CSASLGRGNTEAFF; DNA: TGCAGTGCTTCTCTGGGGCGGGGAAACACTGAAGCTTTCTTT
D: .; V: TRBV20-1; J: TRBJ2-2; size: .; CDR3: CSARDQGIAGELFF; DNA: TGCAGTGCTAGAGATCAGGGTATCGCCGGGGAGCTGTTTTTT
D: .; V: TRBV29-1; J: TRBJ1-2; size: .; CDR3: CSVEGNYGYTF; DNA: TGCAGCGTTGAGGGCAACTATGGCTACACCTTC
D: TRBD1; V: TRBV20-1; J: TRBJ2-7; size: .; CDR3: CSAPGQAGYEQYF; DNA: TGCAGTGCTCCGGGACAGGCGGGCTACGAGCAGTACTTC
D: TRBD2; V: TRBV7-3; J: TRBJ2-1; size: .; CDR3: CASSLVAGGGNEQFF; DNA: TGTGCCAGCAGCCTTGTAGCGGGGGGCGGCAATGAGCAGTTCTTC
D: TRBD1; V: TRBV6-5; J: TRBJ1-2; size: .; CDR3: CASSSYGTGDYGYTF; DNA: TGTGCCAGCAGTTCCTATGGGACAGGAGACTATGGCTACACCTTC
D: .; V: TRBV20-1; J: TRBJ1-6; size: .; CDR3: CSAKGTNNSPLHF; DNA: TGCAGTGCTAAAGGGACGAATAACTCACCCCTCCACTTT
D: TRBD1; V: TRBV30; J: TRBJ1-1; size: .; CDR3: CAWSPRDRRTEAFF; DNA: TGTGCCTGGAGCCCCCGGGACAGGAGAACTGAAGCTTTCTTT
D: .; V: TRBV6-1; J: TRBJ2-6; size: .; CDR3: CASSRGADSGANVLTF; DNA: TGTGCCAGCAGCCGCGGGGCGGACTCTGGGGCCAACGTCCTGACTTTC
D: .; V: TRBV20-1; J: TRBJ1-2; size: .; CDR3: CSARSQGLGYGYTF; DNA: TGCAGTGCTAGATCCCAGGGCCTTGGCTATGGCTACACCTTC
D: .; V: TRBV20-1; J: TRBJ2-7; size: .; CDR3: CSASLQGFEQYF; DNA: TGCAGTGCTAGCCTCCAGGGGTTCGAGCAGTACTTC
D: .; V: TRBV20-1; J: TRBJ1-1; size: .; CDR3: CSARLQGSNTEAFF; DNA: TGCAGTGCGCGCTTACAGGGTTCGAACACTGAAGCTTTCTTT
D: .; V: TRBV29-1; J: TRBJ2-6; size: .; CDR3: CSVSPGSSGANVLTF; DNA: TGCAGCGTCTCCCCAGGGAGCTCTGGGGCCAACGTCCTGACTTTC
D: .; V: TRBV18; J: TRBJ2-3; size: .; CDR3: CASSPAGHSTDTQYF; DNA: TGTGCCAGCTCACCAGCGGGGCATAGCACAGATACGCAGTATTTT
D: .; V: TRBV10-2; J: TRBJ1-2; size: .; CDR3: CASTDSTNYGYTF; DNA: TGCGCCAGCACGGACAGCACGAACTATGGCTACACCTTC
D: .; V: TRBV5-1; J: TRBJ2-7; size: .; CDR3: CASTGSSYYEQYF; DNA: TGCGCCAGCACAGGGAGTTCCTACTACGAGCAGTACTTC
D: TRBD1; V: TRBV3-1; J: TRBJ1-5; size: .; CDR3: CASSKGQILSNQPQHF; DNA: TGTGCCAGCAGCAAGGGACAGATACTTAGCAATCAGCCCCAGCATTTT
D: .; V: TRBV29-1; J: TRBJ1-5; size: .; CDR3: CSVGMGPDDNQPQHF; DNA: TGCAGCGTTGGTATGGGGCCAGATGATAATCAGCCCCAGCATTTT
D: .; V: TRBV3-1; J: TRBJ2-5; size: .; CDR3: CASSRQEETQYF; DNA: TGTGCCAGCAGCCGACAAGAGGAGACCCAGTACTTC
D: .; V: TRBV27; J: TRBJ1-5; size: once; CDR3: CASRDLGVRDGQPQHF; DNA: TGTGCCAGCAGAGACCTCGGGGTGAGGGATGGTCAGCCCCAGCATTTT
D: .; V: TRBV3-1; J: TRBJ1-1; size: .; CDR3: CASSQAGQNTEAFF; DNA: TGTGCCAGCAGCCAGGCAGGTCAAAACACTGAAGCTTTCTTT
D: .; V: TRBV2; J: TRBJ1-6; size: .; CDR3: CASRNGANNSPLHF; DNA: TGTGCCAGCAGGAACGGGGCAAATAATTCACCCCTCCACTTT
D: .; V: TRBV5-1; J: TRBJ1-4; size: .; CDR3: CASSFSGRTNEKLFF; DNA: TGCGCCAGCAGCTTCTCGGGACGGACTAATGAAAAACTGTTTTTT
D: TRBD2; V: TRBV29-1; J: TRBJ2-1; size: .; CDR3: CSVVIAGGREYNEQFF; DNA: TGCAGCGTTGTGATAGCGGGGGGGCGGGAGTACAATGAGCAGTTCTTC
D: TRBD1; V: TRBV29-1; J: TRBJ1-1; size: few; CDR3: CSVSQGANTEAFF; DNA: TGCAGCGTTTCCCAGGGGGCGAACACTGAAGCTTTCTTT
D: TRBD1; V: TRBV2; J: TRBJ1-5; size: .; CDR3: CASAKDRDDQPQHF; DNA: TGTGCCAGTGCGAAGGACAGGGATGATCAGCCCCAGCATTTT
D: TRBD2; V: TRBV29-1; J: TRBJ2-3; size: .; CDR3: CSVGGVQRGGTVGTQYF; DNA: TGCAGCGTTGGCGGGGTCCAGCGGGGGGGCACCGTGGGTACGCAGTATTTT
D: TRBD1; V: TRBV7-3; J: TRBJ2-7; size: .; CDR3: CASSSRGGQYYEQYF; DNA: TGTGCCAGCAGCTCTAGAGGGGGACAGTACTACGAGCAGTACTTC
D: .; V: TRBV24-1; J: TRBJ2-5; size: .; CDR3: CATAGSKEETQYF; DNA: TGTGCCACCGCGGGGTCGAAGGAGGAGACCCAGTACTTC
D: .; V: TRBV20-1; J: TRBJ2-3; size: .; CDR3: CSARVSGTSTDTQYF; DNA: TGCAGTGCTAGAGTTTCAGGGACTAGCACAGATACGCAGTATTTT
D: TRBD2; V: TRBV30; J: TRBJ2-6; size: .; CDR3: CAFREGAGANVLTF; DNA: TGTGCCTTCCGGGAGGGGGCTGGGGCCAACGTCCTGACTTTC
D: .; V: TRBV24-1; J: TRBJ2-3; size: .; CDR3: CATSDQGTQDTQYF; DNA: TGTGCCACCAGTGACCAAGGGACTCAAGATACGCAGTATTTT
D: TRBD1; V: TRBV19; J: TRBJ2-1; size: few; CDR3: CASSRGQGAREQFF; DNA: TGTGCCAGTAGTAGGGGACAGGGGGCCCGAGAGCAGTTCTTC
D: .; V: TRBV29-1; J: TRBJ1-1; size: .; CDR3: CSVETQGNTEAFF; DNA: TGCAGCGTTGAAACCCAGGGGAACACTGAAGCTTTCTTT
D: TRBD2; V: TRBV5-1; J: TRBJ2-4; size: .; CDR3: CASSLASTSGGSQNIQYF; DNA: TGCGCCAGCAGCTTGGCTTCGACTAGCGGGGGGTCCCAAAACATTCAGTACTTC